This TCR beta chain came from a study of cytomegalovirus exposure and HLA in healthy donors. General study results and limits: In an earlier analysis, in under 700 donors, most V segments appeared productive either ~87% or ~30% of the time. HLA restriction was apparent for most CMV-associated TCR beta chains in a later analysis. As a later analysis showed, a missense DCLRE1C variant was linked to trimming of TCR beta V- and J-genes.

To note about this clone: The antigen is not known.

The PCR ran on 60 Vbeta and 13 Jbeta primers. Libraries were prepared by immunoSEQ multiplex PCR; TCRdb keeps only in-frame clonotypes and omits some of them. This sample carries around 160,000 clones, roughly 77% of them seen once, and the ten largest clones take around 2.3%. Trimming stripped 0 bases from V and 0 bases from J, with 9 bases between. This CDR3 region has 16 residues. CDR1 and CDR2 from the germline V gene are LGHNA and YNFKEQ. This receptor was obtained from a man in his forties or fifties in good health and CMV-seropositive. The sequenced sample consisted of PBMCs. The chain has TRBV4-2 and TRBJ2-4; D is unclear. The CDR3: CASSQEGRVAKNIQYF. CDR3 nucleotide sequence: TGTGCCAGCAGCCAAGAGGGCAGAGTAGCCAAAAACATTCAGTACTTC.